This T cell receptor (beta chain) was identified in a study of T cells after yellow fever vaccination. The sample holds many counts of this clonotype. From germline, CDR1 is LGHDT and CDR2 YNNKEL (reference sequence). The ends lost 3 bases at V and 4 bases at J; junction bases unmatched: 2. This CDR3 has 13 amino acids. TCRdb reprocessed the 5' RACE reads via MiXCR and lists one record per CDR3 protein. The sample shows some 150,000 distinct CDR3 sequences, approximately 10% of them seen only once. V and J are TRBV3-1 and TRBJ1-1, with 7 bases that match TRBD1. This specimen was CD8+ T cells sorted from PBMCs, taken 45 days after the yellow fever booster vaccination. This receptor was taken from a man younger than 35 who received the YFV17D yellow fever vaccine. CDR3 bases: TGTGCCAGCAGCCAGCACAGGGGCACTGAAGCTTTCTTT. Protein sequence: CASSQHRGTEAFF.